The sequence of this TCR beta chain was determined in a study of human T cells and chemical hapten exposure. Study at large: The study sensitized with 2% DPC on a roughly 2 cm by roughly 2 cm patch of upper inner arm skin.

Documented time point: patch test 3, about 24 weeks after DPC sensitization. The treatment here: therapeutic diphenylcyclopropenone sensitization with weekly scalp DPC. Germline V gives CDR1 SQVTM, CDR2 ANQGSEA. V lost 5 bases to trimming and J lost 0 bases; unmatched junction nucleotides: 6. The CDR3 runs to 14 residues. The study used a library that attached unique molecular identifiers to individual cDNA molecules. TCRdb ran MiXCR on the RACE reads and lists one entry per CDR3 protein. This table has 99,000 or so distinct CDR3 sequences, under 40% appearing once. This receptor was identified in a man between 35 and 55 years old with alopecia areata. Some clones in this sample may be carry-over from other donors' samples. V and J are TRBV29-1 and TRBJ2-7; 8 nucleotides align to TRBD1. This material consisted of whole blood, taken in connection with sensitization to the hapten diphenylcyclopropenone (DPC). The CDR3 region is CSVSDRGLSYEQYF. The CDR3 DNA follows: TGCAGCGTTTCCGACAGGGGACTCTCCTACGAGCAGTACTTC.